Listed here are 10 T cell receptor beta chains from one sample, sequenced in a study of CD4 T cells in relation to SARS-CoV-2 and coronaviruses. Here immunoSEQ multiplex PCR was the method, and the copy in TCRdb shows in-frame clones only, minus some. The table includes fewer than 25,000 clones, around 74% detected once. The unexposed donors gave CD4+ T cells in 2011-2018, prior to COVID-19. The cells were cultured for approximately ten days before CD4+ T cells were isolated. Antigen specificity for these receptors is unknown. The sample comprised CD4+ T cells from PBMCs, cultured in vitro. The receptor source for this set is a human donor in good health.

The chain employs TRBV5-6 and TRBJ1-6, with 7 bases aligning to TRBD1. This CDR3 is built from 14 residues. With 0 bases clipped from V and 6 bases from J, the junction kept 0 bases outside the gene matches. From germline, CDR1 is SGHDT and CDR2 YYEEEE. The CDR3 is CASSLDRGNSPLHF. For the CDR3, the DNA is TGTGCCAGCAGCTTGGACAGGGGTAATTCACCCCTCCACTTT.

The chain is built from TRBV4-1 and TRBJ2-2, with D uncertain. Germline values: CDR1 MGHRA, CDR2 YSYEKL. V was pared by 0 bases and J by 13 bases, with 9 bases between. The CDR3 covers 12 residues. Written as DNA, the CDR3 is TGCGCCAGCAGCCAAGATCCAAGGAGGCTGTTTTTT. Translated, it gives CASSQDPRRLFF.

The chain joins TRBV4-2 to TRBJ2-7; 8 bases map to TRBD2. Germline-derived CDR1 and CDR2 are LGHNA and YNFKEQ. V was pared by 0 bases and J by 5 bases, with 12 bases of the junction left unmatched. The CDR3 spans 17 residues. CDR3 nucleotide sequence: TGTGCCAGCAGCCAAGATCGGTTCGGGAGGGCCGGGGACGAGCAGTACTTC. Its protein is CASSQDRFGRAGDEQYF.

This chain links TRBV24-1 with TRBJ2-2; TRBD1 aligns across 9 bases. The trim removed 5 bases at V and 6 bases at J, leaving 9 bases unmatched. The CDR3 is 16 residues long. Germline assignment: CDR1 KGHDR and CDR2 SFDVKD. The CDR3 DNA reads TGTGCCACCAGTGGGCTTGAGGGGACAGGGTCCGGGGAGCTGTTTTTT. This sequence encodes CATSGLEGTGSGELFF.

The V call is TRBV24-1, the J call TRBJ2-3; D is undetermined. Deletions cut 3 bases from V and 4 bases from J, with 19 bases between. Germline CDR1 is KGHDR and CDR2 is SFDVKD. CDR3 length equals 17 residues. The CDR3 DNA reads as TGTGCCACCAGTGATCCCACGTCACTAAAGCACTCAGATACGCAGTATTTT. Its protein product is CATSDPTSLKHSDTQYF.

V and J are TRBV7-7 and TRBJ2-5; 11 nucleotides agree with TRBD2. The trim removed 4 bases at V and 3 bases at J, leaving 4 bases unmatched. CDR1 is SSHAT and CDR2 is FNYEAQ in the germline V gene (reference sequence). The CDR3 is 15 residues long. Here the CDR3 reads CASSSPTSGKETQYF. In DNA, the CDR3 is TGTGCCAGCAGCTCCCCGACTAGCGGGAAAGAGACCCAGTACTTC.

V gene TRBV24-1 combines with J gene TRBJ1-5, with D unresolved. V lost 6 bases and J lost 5, with 10 bases in between. The CDR3 sequence is 13 residues long. CDR1 and CDR2 (germline): KGHDR, SFDVKD. CDR3 DNA sequence: TGTGCCACCAGTATTGGCAGCTATCAGCCCCAGCATTTT. It codes for CATSIGSYQPQHF.

This chain connects TRBV9 to TRBJ2-3; D call uncertain. CDR1 and CDR2 (germline): SGDLS, YYNGEE. The CDR3 spans 14 residues. Trimming pared 0 bases from V and 4 bases from J, leaving 9 bases between. In DNA form, the CDR3 reads TGTGCCAGCAGCGTAGCTCGCCCACCAGATACGCAGTATTTT. It is translated as CASSVARPPDTQYF.

For the CDR3, the DNA is TGTGCCAGCAGTTTGACTTCTGGGGCTGAAGCTTTCTTT. Its translation: CASSLTSGAEAFF. The rearrangement uses TRBV12-3 or TRBV12-4 and TRBJ1-1; unclear D gene. This CDR3 is 13 amino acids long. Between the trimmed V and J ends, which lost 3 bases and 6 bases, there was a span of 11 bases.

V and J are TRBV5-3 and TRBJ2-7; TRBD2 matches 11 bases. TRBV5-3 is treated as an ORF (open reading frame) with a function not yet certain. The CDR3 contains 17 residues. The junction had 12 bases not matched to a gene; V was cut back by 5 bases and J by 2 bases. The CDR3 protein is CARRTILAGGAPYEQYF. In DNA form, the CDR3 reads TGTGCCAGAAGGACTATATTAGCGGGAGGGGCCCCCTACGAGCAGTACTTC.